This is a list of T cell receptor beta chains from one sample in a study of human T cells and chemical hapten exposure. From the RACE reads, TCRdb called clonotypes with MiXCR, one entry per CDR3 protein. The sample has about 64,000 distinct CDR3 sequences, more than 9.5% seen once. Sequenced here: whole blood, sampled in connection with sensitization to the hapten diphenylcyclopropenone (DPC). The receptors derive from a woman under 40 with alopecia areata. Some clones in this sample may be carry-over from other donors' samples. The CDR3 runs from the conserved cysteine through the conserved F or W. Each record gives: clone size, J gene, V gene, D gene, CDR3 protein, CDR3 DNA. D genes are given only for firm matches. Expanded clones get a size class; other rows say once, few or many, or leave the size out.

clone size: many
J gene: TRBJ1-1
V gene: TRBV7-9
D gene: -
CDR3 protein: CASSFGPVGAEAFF
CDR3 DNA: TGTGCCAGCAGCTTTGGGCCGGTGGGCGCTGAAGCTTTCTTT

clone size: -
J gene: TRBJ2-1
V gene: TRBV7-9
D gene: TRBD1
CDR3 protein: CASRSLVQGSMNEQFF
CDR3 DNA: TGTGCCAGCAGAAGCTTAGTACAGGGGAGTATGAATGAGCAGTTCTTC

clone size: few
J gene: TRBJ2-5
V gene: TRBV14
D gene: TRBD2
CDR3 protein: CTSSRLAGGQETQYF
CDR3 DNA: TGTACCAGCAGCCGACTAGCGGGGGGGCAAGAGACCCAGTACTTC

clone size: many
J gene: TRBJ2-5
V gene: TRBV9
D gene: TRBD2
CDR3 protein: CASSVTSGERGETQYF
CDR3 DNA: TGTGCCAGCAGCGTAACTAGCGGGGAACGAGGAGAGACCCAGTACTTC

clone size: -
J gene: TRBJ2-5
V gene: TRBV6-1
D gene: -
CDR3 protein: CASQRGQIGETQYF
CDR3 DNA: TGTGCCAGCCAGCGAGGACAGATCGGGGAGACCCAGTACTTC

clone size: many
J gene: TRBJ2-1
V gene: TRBV28
D gene: TRBD2
CDR3 protein: CASREASGTYNEQFF
CDR3 DNA: TGTGCCAGCAGGGAGGCTAGCGGGACCTACAATGAGCAGTTCTTC

clone size: -
J gene: TRBJ2-5
V gene: TRBV7-2
D gene: -
CDR3 protein: CASSLVPGPAETQYF
CDR3 DNA: TGTGCCAGCAGCTTAGTACCCGGTCCTGCAGAGACCCAGTACTTC

clone size: -
J gene: TRBJ2-6
V gene: TRBV7-2
D gene: TRBD1
CDR3 protein: CASRHWDRYSGANVLTF
CDR3 DNA: TGTGCCAGCAGACACTGGGACAGATACTCTGGGGCCAACGTCCTGACTTTC

clone size: many
J gene: TRBJ1-1
V gene: TRBV5-1
D gene: -
CDR3 protein: CASSLGQANTEAFF
CDR3 DNA: TGCGCCAGCAGCTTGGGACAGGCGAACACTGAAGCTTTCTTT

clone size: few
J gene: TRBJ1-3
V gene: TRBV18
D gene: -
CDR3 protein: CASSLFRTAYSGNTIYF
CDR3 DNA: TGTGCCAGCTCACTCTTCCGGACGGCGTACTCTGGAAACACCATATATTTT

clone size: many
J gene: TRBJ1-6
V gene: TRBV12-3/TRBV12-4
D gene: TRBD1
CDR3 protein: CASSTRGNSPLHF
CDR3 DNA: TGTGCCTCCTCTACCAGGGGGAATTCACCCCTCCACTTT

clone size: -
J gene: TRBJ2-7
V gene: TRBV7-3
D gene: TRBD1
CDR3 protein: CASSFKGADEQYF
CDR3 DNA: TGTGCCAGCAGCTTTAAGGGGGCCGACGAGCAGTACTTC

clone size: -
J gene: TRBJ1-6
V gene: TRBV29-1
D gene: -
CDR3 protein: CSVGEQGNSPLHF
CDR3 DNA: TGCAGCGTTGGTGAACAGGGAAACTCACCCCTCCACTTT

clone size: few
J gene: TRBJ2-7
V gene: TRBV6-1
D gene: -
CDR3 protein: CASSESGRDYEQYF
CDR3 DNA: TGTGCCAGCAGTGAATCGGGCAGAGACTACGAGCAGTACTTC

clone size: -
J gene: TRBJ2-6
V gene: TRBV6-2/TRBV6-3
D gene: -
CDR3 protein: CASSYARDGNSGANVLTF
CDR3 DNA: TGTGCCAGCAGTTACGCCAGGGACGGCAACTCTGGGGCCAACGTCCTGACTTTC

clone size: many
J gene: TRBJ1-4
V gene: TRBV7-2
D gene: -
CDR3 protein: CASRRAGDGEKLFF
CDR3 DNA: TGTGCCAGCAGAAGAGCAGGGGATGGTGAAAAACTGTTTTTT

clone size: -
J gene: TRBJ2-3
V gene: TRBV5-6
D gene: -
CDR3 protein: CASSFRGLAGSTDTQYF
CDR3 DNA: TGTGCCAGCAGCTTCAGGGGGCTAGCGGGATCTACAGATACGCAGTATTTT

clone size: many
J gene: TRBJ1-1
V gene: TRBV12-3/TRBV12-4
D gene: -
CDR3 protein: CASSPRPTSAPNTEAFF
CDR3 DNA: TGTGCCAGCAGTCCGCGACCCACCTCGGCTCCCAACACTGAAGCTTTCTTT

clone size: few
J gene: TRBJ1-2
V gene: TRBV5-1
D gene: -
CDR3 protein: CASSSGDKNYGYTF
CDR3 DNA: TGCGCCAGCAGCTCAGGGGACAAGAACTATGGCTACACCTTC

clone size: -
J gene: TRBJ1-4
V gene: TRBV19
D gene: -
CDR3 protein: CASSMGATNEKLFF
CDR3 DNA: TGTGCCAGTAGTATGGGAGCAACTAATGAAAAACTGTTTTTT

clone size: few
J gene: TRBJ1-1
V gene: TRBV11-2
D gene: TRBD1
CDR3 protein: CASSRTGGGTEAFF
CDR3 DNA: TGTGCCAGCAGCCGGACAGGAGGAGGAACTGAAGCTTTCTTT

clone size: few
J gene: TRBJ1-6
V gene: TRBV15
D gene: -
CDR3 protein: CATSRDPSSYNSPLHF
CDR3 DNA: TGTGCCACCAGCAGGGATCCGAGCTCCTATAATTCACCCCTCCACTTT

clone size: few
J gene: TRBJ2-3
V gene: TRBV20-1
D gene: -
CDR3 protein: CSARPPGGGYADTQYF
CDR3 DNA: TGCAGTGCTAGACCCCCTGGAGGGGGCTACGCAGATACGCAGTATTTT

clone size: -
J gene: TRBJ2-7
V gene: TRBV29-1
D gene: TRBD1
CDR3 protein: CSVRDRIYEQYF
CDR3 DNA: TGCAGCGTCCGGGACAGGATCTACGAGCAGTACTTC